Listed below are T cell receptor beta chains from one sample, sequenced in a study of T-cell memory formation after mild COVID-19. From the 5' RACE reads, TCRdb called clonotypes with MiXCR, one entry per CDR3 protein. The sample holds approximately 500,000 distinct CDR3 sequences, 20% to 30% seen once. The sequenced sample was PBMCs or a T cell subset sorted from them (not recorded which). All receptors come from an adult woman who had mild COVID-19 (a few samples of this study predate the infection). Cell type and time point are not known. The CDR3 runs from the conserved cysteine through the conserved F or W. Fields, in order: J gene, clone size, D gene, V gene, CDR3 protein, CDR3 DNA. A D gene is named only where the DNA matches it firmly. Clone size, where shown, is once, few, many, or a class for clones that have expanded.

TRBJ1-1	-	-	TRBV9	CASSVQGAVGDTEAFF	TGTGCCAGCAGCGTACAGGGAGCCGTGGGGGACACTGAAGCTTTCTTT
TRBJ2-4	few	-	TRBV5-6	CASSLKGSSIQYF	TGTGCCAGCAGCTTGAAAGGTTCGTCCATTCAGTACTTC
TRBJ2-3	few	-	TRBV5-1	CASSLGLEGADTQYF	TGCGCCAGCAGCTTGGGCTTGGAGGGAGCAGATACGCAGTATTTT
TRBJ1-5	-	TRBD1	TRBV5-8	CASSLITGGDRQPQHF	TGTGCCAGCAGCTTGATTACAGGGGGCGATCGTCAGCCCCAGCATTTT
TRBJ1-5	-	TRBD1	TRBV19	CASSTGQGGQHF	TGTGCCAGTAGTACTGGACAGGGGGGCCAGCATTTT
TRBJ2-7	-	-	TRBV6-6	CASSPQKPGSYEQYF	TGTGCCAGCAGTCCACAGAAACCGGGTTCCTACGAGCAGTACTTC
TRBJ2-3	few	TRBD2	TRBV5-1	CASSLGLAVGTDTQYF	TGCGCCAGCAGCTTGGGACTAGCAGTAGGCACAGATACGCAGTATTTT
TRBJ1-5	-	-	TRBV20-1	CSARDWQGSNQPQHF	TGCAGTGCTAGAGATTGGCAGGGAAGCAATCAGCCCCAGCATTTT
TRBJ1-1	-	-	TRBV12-3/TRBV12-4	CASSPRDTNTEAFF	TGTGCCAGCAGTCCGAGGGACACAAACACTGAAGCTTTCTTT
TRBJ2-7	few	-	TRBV12-3/TRBV12-4	CASSLGSKTYEQYF	TGTGCCAGCAGTTTAGGTTCCAAGACCTACGAGCAGTACTTC
TRBJ1-5	-	-	TRBV20-1	CSAWDTYSNQPQHF	TGCAGTGCCTGGGACACCTATAGCAATCAGCCCCAGCATTTT
TRBJ2-1	-	TRBD2	TRBV3-1	CASSQYTSGKNNEQFF	TGTGCCAGCAGCCAGTACACTAGCGGGAAAAACAATGAGCAGTTCTTC
TRBJ2-3	few	TRBD2	TRBV4-1	CASSHPGLAGRATQYF	TGCGCCAGCAGCCACCCCGGACTAGCGGGGAGGGCTACGCAGTATTTT
TRBJ2-7	-	TRBD2	TRBV5-5	CASSWTSGNYEQYF	TGTGCCAGCAGCTGGACTAGCGGGAACTACGAGCAGTACTTC
TRBJ1-1	-	-	TRBV2	CASREYPVTAMNTEAFF	TGTGCCAGCAGGGAATATCCGGTGACTGCTATGAACACTGAAGCTTTCTTT
TRBJ2-1	few	-	TRBV7-9	CASSLEPLIGNEQFF	TGTGCCAGCAGCTTGGAACCCCTCATCGGGAATGAGCAGTTCTTC
TRBJ1-2	few	TRBD1	TRBV18	CASSPGTADYGYTF	TGTGCCAGCTCACCGGGGACAGCTGACTATGGCTACACCTTC
TRBJ2-7	-	TRBD2	TRBV30	CAWSLGLGRATFPYEQYF	TGTGCCTGGAGCCTTGGACTGGGGAGGGCTACTTTCCCCTACGAGCAGTACTTC